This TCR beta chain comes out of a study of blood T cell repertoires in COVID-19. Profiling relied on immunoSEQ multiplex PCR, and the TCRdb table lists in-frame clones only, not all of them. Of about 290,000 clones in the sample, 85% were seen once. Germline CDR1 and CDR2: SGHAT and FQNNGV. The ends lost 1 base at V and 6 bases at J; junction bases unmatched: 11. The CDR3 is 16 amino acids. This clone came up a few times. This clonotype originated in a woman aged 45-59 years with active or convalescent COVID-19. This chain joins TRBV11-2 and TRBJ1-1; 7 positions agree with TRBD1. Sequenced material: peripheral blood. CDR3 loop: CASSLGGGDRAAEAFF. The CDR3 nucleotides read TGTGCCAGCAGCTTAGGAGGGGGTGACAGGGCCGCTGAAGCTTTCTTT.